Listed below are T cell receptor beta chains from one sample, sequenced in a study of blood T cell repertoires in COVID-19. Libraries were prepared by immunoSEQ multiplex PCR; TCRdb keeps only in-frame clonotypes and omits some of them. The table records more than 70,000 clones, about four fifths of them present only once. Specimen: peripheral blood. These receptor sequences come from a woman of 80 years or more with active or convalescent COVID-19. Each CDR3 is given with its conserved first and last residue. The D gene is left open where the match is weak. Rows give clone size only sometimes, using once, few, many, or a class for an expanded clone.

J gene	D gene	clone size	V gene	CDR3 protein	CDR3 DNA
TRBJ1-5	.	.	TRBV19	CASSIFAQGVSNQPQHF	TGTGCCAGTAGTATATTCGCGCAGGGTGTGAGCAATCAGCCCCAGCATTTT
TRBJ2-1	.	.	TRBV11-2	CASSSRAGASVEQFF	TGTGCCAGCAGCTCCCGGGCCGGGGCTAGCGTAGAGCAGTTCTTC
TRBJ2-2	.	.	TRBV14	CASSQVLRTGELFF	TGTGCCAGCAGCCAAGTCCTCCGGACCGGGGAGCTGTTTTTT
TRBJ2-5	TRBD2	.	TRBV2	CASGLARETQYF	TGTGCCAGCGGACTAGCGCGAGAGACCCAGTACTTC
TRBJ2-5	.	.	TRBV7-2	CASSLVGLQETQYF	TGTGCCAGCAGCTTAGTCGGACTACAAGAGACCCAGTACTTC
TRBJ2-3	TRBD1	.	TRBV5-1	CASSHGQGTDTQYF	TGCGCCAGCAGCCACGGACAGGGAACAGATACGCAGTATTTT
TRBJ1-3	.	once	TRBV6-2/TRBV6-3	CASSYARSAGNTIYF	TGTGCCAGCAGTTACGCCCGTTCGGCTGGAAACACCATATATTTT
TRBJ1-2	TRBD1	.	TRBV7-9	CASSFKGADRGLGYGYTF	TGTGCCAGCAGCTTCAAAGGCGCGGACAGGGGCTTGGGCTATGGCTACACCTTC
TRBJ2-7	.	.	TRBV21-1	CASTGTGGVHEQYF	TGTGCCAGCACCGGGACAGGGGGAGTCCACGAGCAGTACTTC
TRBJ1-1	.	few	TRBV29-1	CSVAGGTDTEAFF	TGCAGCGTTGCGGGGGGCACGGACACTGAAGCTTTCTTT
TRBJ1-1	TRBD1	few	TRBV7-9	CASSLRTGGTTEAFF	TGTGCCAGCAGCTTACGTACAGGGGGCACCACTGAAGCTTTCTTT
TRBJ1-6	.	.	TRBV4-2	CASSQGQPAAPLHF	TGTGCCAGCAGCCAAGGGCAGCCAGCGGCACCCCTCCACTTT
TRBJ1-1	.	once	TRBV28	CASSLPAGMNTEAFF	TGTGCCAGCAGTTTACCAGCAGGTATGAACACTGAAGCTTTCTTT
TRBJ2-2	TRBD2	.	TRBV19	CATRGGGVSTGELFF	TGTGCCACCCGGGGGGGCGGGGTATCCACCGGGGAGCTGTTTTTT
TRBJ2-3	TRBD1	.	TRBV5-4	CASSLQGADTQYF	TGTGCCAGCAGCCTTCAGGGGGCAGATACGCAGTATTTT
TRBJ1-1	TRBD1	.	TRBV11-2	CASSRQGYTEAFF	TGTGCCAGCAGTCGACAGGGCTACACTGAAGCTTTCTTT
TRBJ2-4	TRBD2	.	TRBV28	CASSFLAGKNIQYF	TGTGCCAGCAGTTTCCTAGCGGGGAAAAACATTCAGTACTTC
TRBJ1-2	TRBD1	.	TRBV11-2	CASSADSGTGPYGYTF	TGTGCCAGCAGCGCCGACTCCGGGACAGGACCCTATGGCTACACCTTC
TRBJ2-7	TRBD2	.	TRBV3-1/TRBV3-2	CASSQDVRLAGTTYEQYF	TGTGCCAGCAGCCAAGATGTTCGCCTAGCGGGAACGACATACGAGCAGTACTTC
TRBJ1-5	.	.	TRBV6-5	CASSFTQGNQPQHF	TGTGCCAGCAGTTTCACCCAGGGCAATCAGCCCCAGCATTTT
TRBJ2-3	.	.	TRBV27	CASSYLGGVEDTQYF	TGTGCCAGCAGTTACTTGGGGGGTGTGGAAGATACGCAGTATTTT
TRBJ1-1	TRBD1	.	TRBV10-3	CAISVQGARDTEAFF	TGTGCCATCAGTGTTCAGGGGGCTCGGGACACTGAAGCTTTCTTT
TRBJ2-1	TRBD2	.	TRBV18	CASSPKGLAGGSYNEQFF	TGTGCCAGCTCACCAAAGGGACTAGCGGGAGGATCCTACAATGAGCAGTTCTTC
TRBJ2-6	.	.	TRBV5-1	CASSLGLTGGPPSGANVLTF	TGCGCCAGCAGCTTGGGGCTGACCGGAGGCCCTCCCTCTGGGGCCAACGTCCTGACTTTC
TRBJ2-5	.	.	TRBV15	CATSDPVTAKETQYF	TGTGCCACCAGTGATCCCGTGACAGCTAAGGAGACCCAGTACTTC
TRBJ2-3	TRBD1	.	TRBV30	CAWSKGQGDSDTQYF	TGTGCCTGGAGTAAGGGACAGGGGGATTCAGATACGCAGTATTTT
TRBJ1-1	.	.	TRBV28	CASSFRGNTEAFF	TGTGCCAGCAGTTTCCGGGGAAACACTGAAGCTTTCTTT
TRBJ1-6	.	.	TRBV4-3	CASSQADNSPLHF	TGCGCCAGCAGCCAAGCTGATAATTCACCCCTCCACTTT
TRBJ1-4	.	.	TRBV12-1	CASSTYRGESGKLFF	TGTGCCAGCAGCACATACAGGGGAGAGAGTGGAAAACTGTTTTTT
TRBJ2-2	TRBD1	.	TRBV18	CASSADRDTGELFF	TGTGCCAGCTCAGCGGACAGGGACACCGGGGAGCTGTTTTTT
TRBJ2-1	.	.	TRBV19	CASSRGYYYEQFF	TGTGCCAGTAGTAGGGGCTATTACTATGAGCAGTTCTTC
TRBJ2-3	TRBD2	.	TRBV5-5	CASSLGLAGGLSLTDTQYF	TGTGCCAGCAGCTTGGGTCTAGCGGGGGGGCTTTCTCTCACAGATACGCAGTATTTT
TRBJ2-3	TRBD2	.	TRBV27	CASSLEDGGRLDTQYF	TGTGCCAGCAGTTTGGAGGATGGCGGGAGATTAGATACGCAGTATTTT
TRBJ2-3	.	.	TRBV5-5	CASSSGQASTDTQYF	TGTGCCAGCAGCTCCGGACAAGCTAGCACAGATACGCAGTATTTT
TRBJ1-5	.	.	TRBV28	CASKRGAGSNQPQHF	TGTGCCAGCAAACGGGGGGCTGGGAGCAATCAGCCCCAGCATTTT
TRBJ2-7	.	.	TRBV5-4	CASSLGGTNSYEQYF	TGTGCCAGCAGCTTGGGAGGGACAAATTCCTACGAGCAGTACTTC
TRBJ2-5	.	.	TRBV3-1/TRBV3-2	CASSLGPLETQYF	TGTGCCAGCAGCCTGGGGCCCTTAGAGACCCAGTACTTC
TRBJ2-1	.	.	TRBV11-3	CASSLQSVYNEQFF	TGTGCCAGCAGCTTACAATCAGTTTACAATGAGCAGTTCTTC
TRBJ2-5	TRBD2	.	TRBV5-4	CASSPELAGVETQYF	TGTGCCAGCAGCCCCGAACTAGCGGGAGTGGAGACCCAGTACTTC
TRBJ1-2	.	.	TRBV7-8	CASSLRDNGRLGYTF	TGTGCCAGCAGCCTCCGGGACAACGGGAGGCTTGGCTACACCTTC
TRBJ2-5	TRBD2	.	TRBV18	CASSLYPPGLAGETQYF	TGTGCCAGCTCACTTTACCCACCGGGACTAGCGGGAGAGACCCAGTACTTC
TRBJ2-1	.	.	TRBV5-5	CATRPETSSVYEQFF	TGTGCCACCAGACCTGAGACTAGTTCCGTTTATGAGCAGTTCTTC
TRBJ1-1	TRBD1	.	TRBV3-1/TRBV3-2	CASSPGTGIEAFF	TGTGCCAGCAGCCCCGGGACAGGGATTGAAGCTTTCTTT
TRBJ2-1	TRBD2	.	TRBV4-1	CASSQDPGGYNEQFF	TGCGCCAGCAGCCAAGATCCGGGGGGGTACAATGAGCAGTTCTTC
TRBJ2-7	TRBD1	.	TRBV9	CASSVQASGRGRYEQYF	TGTGCCAGCAGCGTACAGGCGTCGGGCAGGGGGCGATACGAGCAGTACTTC
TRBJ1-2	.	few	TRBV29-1	CSARGYGYTF	TGCAGCGCCCGGGGCTATGGCTACACCTTC
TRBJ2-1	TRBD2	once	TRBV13	CASSSGLAGGPRNEQFF	TGTGCCAGCAGCTCCGGACTAGCGGGGGGGCCGAGGAATGAGCAGTTCTTC
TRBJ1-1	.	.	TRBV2	CASRYRDTEAFF	TGTGCCAGCAGGTACAGGGACACTGAAGCTTTCTTT